A single sample is the source of the 14 T cell receptor beta chains below, sequenced in a study of CD8 T cells in ankylosing spondylitis (dated by TCRdb to about 2017). Library construction relied on 5' RACE. Sequencer: Illumina HiSeq 2500. TCRdb itself trimmed the public reads at Q25 with fastp, ran MiXCR and retained productive beta chains. Records with the same CDR3 protein are collapsed into one entry carrying the most frequent genes and DNA. In this sample the table shows roughly 35,000 distinct CDR3 sequences, roughly 13% of which occur a single time. The ten most abundant clones make up 32% of the sample. The material sequenced was synovial fluid, either unsorted or a sorted T cell fraction (not recorded which). These receptors were taken from a male donor with ankylosing spondylitis.

This clonotype turned up a few times. The chain employs TRBV6-2 or TRBV6-3 and TRBJ2-1, with a possible D match to TRBD1 (6 bases). The CDR3 extends over 12 amino acids. V was pared by 6 bases and J by 7 bases, with 10 bases between. Germline V gene sequence: CDR1 MNHEY, CDR2 SVGEGT. CDR3 sequence: CASRKQGNEQFF. DNA of the CDR3: TGTGCCAGCAGGAAACAGGGAAATGAGCAGTTCTTC.

This clonotype was counted at least ten times. CDR3 residues: CASSEAPGQSRRSNQPQHF. The CDR3 nucleotides read TGTGCCAGCAGTGAAGCACCGGGACAGTCTAGAAGGAGCAATCAGCCCCAGCATTTT. The chain is built from TRBV2 and TRBJ1-5, with 7 nucleotides matching TRBD1. V shed 0 bases, J shed 1 base, and the junction held 12 bases outside the gene matches. CDR1 is SNHLY and CDR2 is FYNNEI in the germline V gene. The CDR3 is 19 residues long.

This chain joins TRBV11-2 and TRBJ2-7; D uncertain. V lost 1 base, J lost 5 bases, and 12 bases lay in between. CDR3 length: 14 amino acids. CDR1 and CDR2 (germline): SGHAT, FQNNGV. The CDR3 nucleotides are TGTGCCAGCAGCTTAGGTACAGCAGCCCACGAGCAGTACTTC. Protein: CASSLGTAAHEQYF.

This clonotype turned up a few times. This rearrangement joins TRBV6-5 to TRBJ2-1; D gene unclear. This CDR3 has 16 residues. Germline CDR1 and CDR2: MNHEY and SVGAGI. The V gene lost 0 bases and the J gene lost 2 bases, with 11 bases spanning the gap. The CDR3 region is CASSYSGLPPYNEQFF. CDR3 DNA: TGTGCCAGCAGTTACTCGGGCCTTCCCCCCTACAATGAGCAGTTCTTC.

At least ten counts were recorded for this clonotype. The chain links TRBV5-1 to TRBJ2-3, with 7 bases that match TRBD1. Germline-derived CDR1 and CDR2 are SGHRS and YFSETQ. V trimming: 2 bases; J trimming: 7 bases; junction bases outside the gene matches: 16. The CDR3 covers 17 residues. DNA of the CDR3: TGCGCCAGCAGCTTTTCACCCGGGACAGATCGCTCTTATACGCAGTATTTT. Protein product: CASSFSPGTDRSYTQYF.

This clonotype came up a few times. CDR3 loop: CASSYGGEKLFF. CDR3 nucleotides: TGTGCCAGCAGTTACGGGGGTGAAAAACTGTTTTTT. This sequence joins TRBV6-5 and TRBJ1-4; D is possibly TRBD1 (5 bases). Germline assignment: CDR1 MNHEY and CDR2 SVGAGI. The ends were cut back, 2 bases at V and 7 bases at J, with 5 bases in the middle. The CDR3 runs 12 residues.

The V call is TRBV5-1, the J call TRBJ2-4; D is uncertain. CDR1 is SGHRS, CDR2 YFSETQ, per germline. The CDR3 loop spans 16 amino acids. The V end was cut by 0 bases, the J end by 2 bases, with 12 bases between. CDR3 in amino acids: CASSLVLGWTKNIQYF. CDR3 bases: TGCGCCAGCAGCTTGGTATTAGGTTGGACCAAAAACATTCAGTACTTC.

This clonotype came up many times. V and J are TRBV28 and TRBJ1-4; 7 bases match TRBD1. This CDR3 has 18 amino acids. The V segment lost 4 bases and the J segment 6 bases; nucleotides outside the gene matches: 17. Germline lookup yields CDR1 MDHEN and CDR2 SYDVKM. CDR3 loop: CASSSLISTGTVDEKLFF. In DNA, the CDR3 is TGTGCCAGCAGTTCCCTTATCTCAACCGGGACAGTTGATGAAAAACTGTTTTTT.

This clonotype has just a few counts. For the CDR3, the DNA is TGTGCCAGCAGCCAAGATCTGGGCGGGGGCCCGAACACCGGGGAGCTGTTTTTT. Encoded protein: CASSQDLGGGPNTGELFF. This chain joins TRBV4-2 and TRBJ2-2; TRBD2 might be the D (7 bases). Trimming removed 0 bases from V and 0 bases from J, with 14 bases in between. The CDR3 runs 18 residues. Germline values: CDR1 LGHNA, CDR2 YNFKEQ.

The chain couples TRBV7-2 to TRBJ1-4, with D possibly being TRBD1 (5 bases). This CDR3 is built from 14 residues. Germline V lookup: CDR1 SGHTA, CDR2 FQGNSA. Between the trimmed V and J ends, which lost 3 bases and 8 bases, there was a span of 13 bases. Here the CDR3 reads CASSLTVLNEKLFF. Written as DNA, the CDR3 is TGTGCCAGCAGCTTGACAGTATTAAACGAAAAACTGTTTTTT.

J is TRBJ1-5 and V is TRBV3-1; D is unresolved. Between the trimmed V and J ends, which lost 0 bases and 6 bases, there was a span of 6 bases. There are 13 residues in the CDR3. Germline CDR1 and CDR2: LGHDT and YNNKEL (reference sequence). CDR3 nucleotides: TGTGCCAGCAGCCAAGACAGCTCTCAGCCCCAGCATTTT. It is translated as CASSQDSSQPQHF.

This clonotype came up a few times. The V call is TRBV20-1, the J call TRBJ2-5; D may be TRBD2 (6 bases). The germline V gene has CDR1 DFQATT and CDR2 SNEGSKA (reference sequence). With 5 bases removed from V and 9 bases from J, the gap between germline ends came to 13 bases. The CDR3 extends over 11 amino acids. The DNA of the CDR3 is TGCAGTGCTCCTAGGGGAGGACCCCAGTACTTC. Amino acid sequence: CSAPRGGPQYF.

In its sample, this clonotype was seen many times. CDR3 sequence reads: CSGGSGEFYEQYF. CDR3 sequence (DNA): TGCAGCGGGGGGTCTGGGGAGTTCTACGAGCAGTACTTC. The V call is TRBV29-1, the J call TRBJ2-7; D tentatively reads TRBD1 or TRBD2 (5 bases each). The length of the CDR3 is 13 residues. Germline V gene lookup returns CDR1 SQVTM and CDR2 ANQGSEA. V lost 7 bases and J lost 3, with 16 bases in between.

The chain is built from TRBV6-2 or TRBV6-3 and TRBJ2-1; 13 positions agree with TRBD2. The germline CDR1 and CDR2 sequences are MNHEY and SVGEGT. CDR3 length equals 16 residues. V was clipped by 6 bases and J by 9 bases; unmatched bases: 11. The CDR3 reads CASREMGLAGLGEQFF. Here the CDR3 DNA reads TGTGCCAGCAGAGAAATGGGACTAGCGGGATTGGGTGAGCAGTTCTTC.